Shown below are 18 T cell receptor beta chains from a single sample sequenced in a study of cytomegalovirus exposure and HLA in healthy donors. Primers included in the PCR were 60 Vbeta and 13 Jbeta primers. Some clones are missing from TCRdb's copy, which holds only in-frame ones; the method was immunoSEQ multiplex PCR. Among about 190,000 clones listed, about 83% were seen once. Sequences were obtained from PBMCs. These receptors were taken from a man aged 40-49 years in good health and CMV-seropositive.

V usage is TRBV5-6 and J usage is TRBJ1-5; perhaps TRBD1 as D (5 bases). Per germline, CDR1 SGHDT and CDR2 YYEEEE. V was pared by 1 base and J by 7 bases, with 12 bases between. This CDR3 region has 14 residues. The CDR3, as DNA: TGTGCCAGCAGCTTGATGGGGGGAGGACAGCCCCAGCATTTT. Its translation: CASSLMGGGQPQHF.

The chain uses TRBV5-1 and TRBJ2-7, with a tentative D call TRBD1 (7 bases). CDR1 SGHRS and CDR2 YFSETQ come from the germline V gene. This CDR3 has 14 amino acids. V was shortened by 3 bases and J by 7 bases, with 17 bases between the two germline ends. Written as DNA, the CDR3 is TGCGCCAGCAGCTGGGGGGACAGTTCGAGGGAGCAGTACTTC. Translation gives CASSWGDSSREQYF.

The chain joins TRBV7-9 to TRBJ2-3; 9 bases fit TRBD1. V gave up 2 bases and J gave up 6 bases; unmatched junction bases: 12. The CDR3 length is 17 residues. Germline CDR1 and CDR2: SEHNR and FQNEAQ (reference sequence). The CDR3 nucleotides are TGTGCCAGCAGCTTAAGCGGAACAGGGGGCTCCTCGGATACGCAGTATTTT. This gives the protein CASSLSGTGGSSDTQYF.

V and J are TRBV2 and TRBJ1-1; 8 bases match TRBD1. CDR1 is SNHLY, CDR2 FYNNEI, per germline. The V segment lost 5 bases and the J segment 3 bases; nucleotides outside the gene matches: 5. The CDR3 contains 14 residues. CDR3 in DNA: TGTGCCAGCAGTTACAGGGGGGCAGACACTGAAGCTTTCTTT. This gives the protein CASSYRGADTEAFF.

V gene TRBV7-8 combines with J gene TRBJ1-3; D is uncertain. V was shortened by 1 base and J by 5 bases, with 9 bases between the two germline ends. Germline CDR1 reads SGHVS; CDR2 reads FQNEAQ. The CDR3 contains 14 residues. CDR3 amino acids: CASSLGGGRNTIYF. Here the CDR3 DNA reads TGTGCCAGCAGCTTAGGTGGAGGGAGAAACACCATATATTTT.

J is TRBJ2-4 and V is TRBV7-9, with D tentatively TRBD1 (6 bases). The germline V and J ends were trimmed by 1 base and 5 bases, with 9 bases remaining between them. This CDR3 spans 14 amino acids. Germline V lookup: CDR1 SEHNR, CDR2 FQNEAQ (reference sequence). DNA of the CDR3: TGTGCCAGCAGCTTAGAGTACAGGGAAAACATTCAGTACTTC. Encoded protein: CASSLEYRENIQYF. Full variable domain (rest looked up from reference TRBV7-9 and TRBJ2-4): DTGVSQNPRHKITKRGQNVTFRCDPISEHNRLYWYRQTLGQGPEFLTYFQNEAQLEKSRLLSDRFSAERPKGSFSTLEIQRTEQGDSAMYLCASSLEYRENIQYFGAGTRLSVL.

This clone appeared a few times. The chain has TRBV5-4 and TRBJ1-1; D is ambiguous. Germline loops: CDR1 SGHNT, CDR2 YYREEE (reference sequence). With 0 bases removed from V and 9 bases from J, the gap between germline ends came to 12 bases. CDR3 size: 13 residues. The CDR3 DNA follows: TGTGCCAGCAGCTTGGTTCAGGCAGATAAAGCTTTCTTT. Translation: CASSLVQADKAFF.

This chain uses TRBV5-1 with TRBJ1-1; the match to TRBD1 covers 7 bases. This CDR3 region has 14 residues. CDR1 SGHRS and CDR2 YFSETQ come from the germline V gene. V lost 3 bases, J lost 0 bases, and 2 bases stayed unmatched. The CDR3 bases are TGCGCCAGCAGCTGGACAGGCTTGAACACTGAAGCTTTCTTT. Protein product: CASSWTGLNTEAFF.

The DNA for the CDR3 is TGTGCCAGCTCATCAATCACCGGGACAGGCCAAGAGACCCAGTACTTC. Residues: CASSSITGTGQETQYF. The J gene is TRBJ2-5, the V gene TRBV18; 8 bases line up with TRBD1. The CDR3 extends over 16 amino acids. Germline V CDR1 and CDR2: KGHSH, LQKENI. J lost 1 base, V lost 5 bases, and 9 bases had no gene match.

The gene calls are TRBV7-9 and TRBJ1-1; D may be TRBD1 (5 bases). The CDR3 totals 12 residues. V lost 3 bases, J lost 7 bases, and 9 bases lay in between. From germline, CDR1 is SEHNR and CDR2 FQNEAQ (reference sequence). The CDR3 loop reads CASSFPRDEAFF. The CDR3 coding sequence is TGTGCCAGCAGCTTTCCCAGGGATGAAGCTTTCTTT.

J is TRBJ2-5 and V is TRBV18, with a tentative D call TRBD1 (6 bases). The germline V and J ends were trimmed by 3 bases and 3 bases, with 8 bases remaining between them. The CDR3 sequence is 13 residues long. The germline CDR1 and CDR2 sequences are KGHSH and LQKENI. The CDR3 reads CASSPGTKETQYF. In DNA form, the CDR3 reads TGTGCCAGCTCACCGGGGACAAAAGAGACCCAGTACTTC.

This rearrangement joins TRBV11-2 to TRBJ2-3; no definite D call. CDR3 length equals 12 residues. Germline lookup yields CDR1 SGHAT and CDR2 FQNNGV. Trimming removed 4 bases at V and 5 bases at J, with 7 bases between. CDR3 protein: CASSSGRDTQYF. The CDR3 DNA follows: TGTGCCAGCAGCTCCGGTCGAGATACGCAGTATTTT.

The chain combines TRBV11-2 with TRBJ2-2, with TRBD1 identical over 9 bases. The junction had 10 bases not matched to a gene; V was cut back by 4 bases and J by 4 bases. The germline V gene has CDR1 SGHAT and CDR2 FQNNGV. This CDR3 region has 17 residues. CDR3 loop: CASSSHRGQRGTGELFF. CDR3 sequence (DNA): TGTGCCAGCAGCTCCCACAGGGGGCAGCGAGGCACCGGGGAGCTGTTTTTT.

This clone was counted between two and nine times. The chain is built from TRBV2 and TRBJ1-1; D unclear. The CDR3 runs to 13 residues. CDR1 and CDR2 (germline): SNHLY, FYNNEI. V lost 11 bases to trimming and J lost 0 bases, with 13 bases between them. The CDR3, as DNA: TGTGCCGGTCGGTCCAACTTGAACACTGAAGCTTTCTTT. Residues: CAGRSNLNTEAFF.

This chain joins TRBV2 and TRBJ2-5; D is perhaps TRBD2 (6 bases). CDR3 length: 15 residues. Germline V gene lookup returns CDR1 SNHLY and CDR2 FYNNEI. The V end was cut by 3 bases, the J end by 2 bases, with 13 bases between. The CDR3 protein is CASSDSGAPQETQYF. In nucleotides, the CDR3 is TGTGCCAGCAGTGACTCGGGAGCCCCGCAAGAGACCCAGTACTTC.

The chain has TRBV15 and TRBJ2-1; 7 nucleotides agree with TRBD1. Germline CDR1 reads LNHNV; CDR2 reads YYDKDF (reference sequence). CDR3 length equals 14 residues. The J segment lost 8 bases and the V segment lost 3 bases, leaving 7 bases of the junction unmatched. The CDR3 sequence: CATSRTGPLDEQFF. DNA of the CDR3: TGTGCCACCAGCAGGACAGGGCCTTTGGATGAGCAGTTCTTC.

The CDR3 sequence is CASSQDWQFSYEQYF. The CDR3 coding sequence is TGTGCCAGCAGCCAAGATTGGCAGTTCTCCTACGAGCAGTACTTC. The V and J genes are TRBV4-2 and TRBJ2-7; D unresolved. Germline V gene lookup returns CDR1 LGHNA and CDR2 YNFKEQ. Trimming removed 0 bases at V and 0 bases at J, with 9 bases between. CDR3 length: 15 amino acids.

The genes are TRBV5-1 and TRBJ2-7, with TRBD2 as a possible D gene (5 bases). Between the trimmed V and J ends, which lost 0 bases and 5 bases, there was a span of 12 bases. The CDR3 runs 14 residues. Per the germline V gene, CDR1 is SGHRS and CDR2 is YFSETQ. In nucleotides, the CDR3 is TGCGCCAGCAGCTTGGCCGAGGGTCGCGACGAGCAGTACTTC. It encodes CASSLAEGRDEQYF.